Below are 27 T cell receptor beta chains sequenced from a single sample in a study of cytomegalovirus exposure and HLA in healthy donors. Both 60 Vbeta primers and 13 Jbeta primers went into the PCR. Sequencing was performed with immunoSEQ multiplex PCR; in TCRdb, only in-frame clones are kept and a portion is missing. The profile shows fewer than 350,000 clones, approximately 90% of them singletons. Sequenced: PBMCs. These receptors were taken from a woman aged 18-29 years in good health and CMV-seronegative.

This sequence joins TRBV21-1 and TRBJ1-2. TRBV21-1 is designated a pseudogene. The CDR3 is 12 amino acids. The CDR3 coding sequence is TGTGCCGCCCCTGCCTCCTCGGGGGGCTACACCTTC. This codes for CAAPASSGGYTF.

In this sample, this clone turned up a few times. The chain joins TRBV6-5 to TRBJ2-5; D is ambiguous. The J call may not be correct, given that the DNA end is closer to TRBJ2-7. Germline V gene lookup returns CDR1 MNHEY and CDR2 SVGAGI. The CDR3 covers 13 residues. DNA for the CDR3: TGTGCCAGCAGTCGGTCTTCCCACTACGAGCAGTACTTC. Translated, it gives CASSRSSHYEQYF.

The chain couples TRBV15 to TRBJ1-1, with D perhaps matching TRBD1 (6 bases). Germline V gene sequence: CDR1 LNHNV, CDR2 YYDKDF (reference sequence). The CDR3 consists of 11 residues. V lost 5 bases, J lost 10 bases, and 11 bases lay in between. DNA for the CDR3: TGTGCCACCAGCGGTGGGGGCCCAGCTTTCTTT. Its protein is CATSGGGPAFF.

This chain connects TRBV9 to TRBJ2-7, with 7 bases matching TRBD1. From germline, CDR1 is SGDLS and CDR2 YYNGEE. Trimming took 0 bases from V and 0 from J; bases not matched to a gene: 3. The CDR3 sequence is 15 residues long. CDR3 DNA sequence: TGTGCCAGCAGCGTAGGGGACAGCATCTCCTACGAGCAGTACTTC. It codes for CASSVGDSISYEQYF.

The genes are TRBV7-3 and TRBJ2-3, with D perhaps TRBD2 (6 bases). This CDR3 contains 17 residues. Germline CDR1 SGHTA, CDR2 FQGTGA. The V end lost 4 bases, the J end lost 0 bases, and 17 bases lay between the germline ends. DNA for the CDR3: TGTGCCAGCAGCTGGCTGGGTGGCGGGACTAGCACAGATACGCAGTATTTT. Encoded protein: CASSWLGGGTSTDTQYF. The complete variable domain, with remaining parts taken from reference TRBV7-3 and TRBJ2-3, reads GAGVSQTPSNKVTEKGKYVELRCDPISGHTALYWYRQSLGQGPEFLIYFQGTGAADDSGLPNDRFFAVRPEGSVSTLKIQRTERGDSAVYLCASSWLGGGTSTDTQYFGPGTRLTVL.

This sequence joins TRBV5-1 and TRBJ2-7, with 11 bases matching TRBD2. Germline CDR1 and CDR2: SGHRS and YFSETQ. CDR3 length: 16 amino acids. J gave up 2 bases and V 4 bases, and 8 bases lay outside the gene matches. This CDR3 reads CASSGKTSGETYEQYF. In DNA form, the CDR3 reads TGCGCCAGCAGCGGAAAGACTAGCGGGGAAACCTACGAGCAGTACTTC.

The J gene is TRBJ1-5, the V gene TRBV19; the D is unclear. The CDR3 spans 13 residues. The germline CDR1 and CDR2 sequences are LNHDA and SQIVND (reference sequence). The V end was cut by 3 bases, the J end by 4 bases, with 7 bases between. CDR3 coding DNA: TGTGCCAGTAGTATCCGCCTAAATCAGCCCCAGCATTTT. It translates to CASSIRLNQPQHF.

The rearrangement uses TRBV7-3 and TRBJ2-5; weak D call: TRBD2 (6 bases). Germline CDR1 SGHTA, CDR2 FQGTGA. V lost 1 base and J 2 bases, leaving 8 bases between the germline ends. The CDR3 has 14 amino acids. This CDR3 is CASSLRGRQETQYF. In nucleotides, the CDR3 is TGTGCCAGCAGCTTAAGAGGGAGGCAAGAGACCCAGTACTTC. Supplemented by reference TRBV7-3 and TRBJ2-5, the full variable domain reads GAGVSQTPSNKVTEKGKYVELRCDPISGHTALYWYRQSLGQGPEFLIYFQGTGAADDSGLPNDRFFAVRPEGSVSTLKIQRTERGDSAVYLCASSLRGRQETQYFGPGTRLLVL.

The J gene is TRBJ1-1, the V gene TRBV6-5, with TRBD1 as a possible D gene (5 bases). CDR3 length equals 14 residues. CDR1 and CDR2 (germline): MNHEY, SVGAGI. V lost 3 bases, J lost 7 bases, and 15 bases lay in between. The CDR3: CASSYGDRIFEAFF. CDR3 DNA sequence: TGTGCCAGCAGTTATGGTGACAGAATCTTTGAAGCTTTCTTT.

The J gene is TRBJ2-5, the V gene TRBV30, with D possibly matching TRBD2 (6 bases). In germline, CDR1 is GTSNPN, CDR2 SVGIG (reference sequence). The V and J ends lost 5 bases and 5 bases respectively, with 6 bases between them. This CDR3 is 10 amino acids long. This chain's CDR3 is CAWGGETQYF. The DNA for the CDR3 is TGTGCCTGGGGAGGGGAGACCCAGTACTTC.

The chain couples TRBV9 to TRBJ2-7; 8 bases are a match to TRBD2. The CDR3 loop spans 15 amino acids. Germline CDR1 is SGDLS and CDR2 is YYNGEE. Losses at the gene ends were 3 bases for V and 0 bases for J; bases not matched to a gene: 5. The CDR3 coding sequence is TGTGCCAGCAGCGATACTAGCGGCGTCTCCTACGAGCAGTACTTC. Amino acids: CASSDTSGVSYEQYF. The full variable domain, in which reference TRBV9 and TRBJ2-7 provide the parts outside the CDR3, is DSGVTQTPKHLITATGQRVTLRCSPRSGDLSVYWYQQSLDQGLQFLIQYYNGEERAKGNILERFSAQQFPDLHSELNLSSLELGDSALYFCASSDTSGVSYEQYFGPGTRLTVT.

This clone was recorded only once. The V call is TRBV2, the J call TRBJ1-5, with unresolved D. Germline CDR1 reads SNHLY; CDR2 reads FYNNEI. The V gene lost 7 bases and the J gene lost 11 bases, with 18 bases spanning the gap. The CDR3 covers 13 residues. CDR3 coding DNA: TGTGCCAGCATTGGTGGAGGCCAAGTGGCCCAGCATTTT. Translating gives CASIGGGQVAQHF.

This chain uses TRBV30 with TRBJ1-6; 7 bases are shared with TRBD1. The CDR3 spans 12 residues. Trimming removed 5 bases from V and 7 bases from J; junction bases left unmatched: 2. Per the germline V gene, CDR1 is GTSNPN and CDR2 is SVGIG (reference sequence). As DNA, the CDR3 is TGTGCCTGGGACAGGGCGAATTCACCCCTCCACTTT. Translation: CAWDRANSPLHF.

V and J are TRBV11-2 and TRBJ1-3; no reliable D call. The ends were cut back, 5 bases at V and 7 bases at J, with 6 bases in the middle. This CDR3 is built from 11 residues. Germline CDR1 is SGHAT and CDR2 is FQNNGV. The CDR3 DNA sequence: TGTGCCAGCAGCCTTACTAACACCATATATTTT. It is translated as CASSLTNTIYF.

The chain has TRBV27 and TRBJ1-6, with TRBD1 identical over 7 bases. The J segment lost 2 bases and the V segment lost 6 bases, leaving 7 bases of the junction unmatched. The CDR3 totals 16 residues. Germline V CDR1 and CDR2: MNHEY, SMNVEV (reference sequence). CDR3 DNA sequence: TGTGCCAGCAGGATGCTACAGGGGACCTATAATTCACCCCTCCACTTT. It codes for CASRMLQGTYNSPLHF.

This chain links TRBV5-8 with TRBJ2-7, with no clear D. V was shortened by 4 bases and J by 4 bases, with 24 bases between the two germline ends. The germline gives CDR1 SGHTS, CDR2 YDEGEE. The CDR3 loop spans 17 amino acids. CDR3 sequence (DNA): TGTGCCAGCAGCCCCCCTGAGAGTGAGTCAAGATTATACGAGCAGTACTTC. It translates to CASSPPESESRLYEQYF.

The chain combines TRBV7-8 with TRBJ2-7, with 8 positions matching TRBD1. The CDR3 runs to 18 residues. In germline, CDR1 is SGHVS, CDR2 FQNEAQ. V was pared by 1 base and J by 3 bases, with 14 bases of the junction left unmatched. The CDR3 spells CASSLGASGGRRVYEQYF. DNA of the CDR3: TGTGCCAGCAGCTTAGGTGCGTCAGGGGGCAGACGGGTCTACGAGCAGTACTTC.

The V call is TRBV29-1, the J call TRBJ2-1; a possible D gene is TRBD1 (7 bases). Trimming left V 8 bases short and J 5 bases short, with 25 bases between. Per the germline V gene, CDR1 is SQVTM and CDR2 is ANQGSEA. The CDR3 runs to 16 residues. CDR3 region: CSYPGGQGRENNEQFF. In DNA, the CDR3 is TGCAGCTATCCAGGGGGGCAAGGAAGGGAGAACAATGAGCAGTTCTTC.

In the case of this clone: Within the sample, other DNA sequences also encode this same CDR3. CDR3 bases: TGTGCCAGCAGCTTATCGGCTAGCTCCTTATCGGATACGCAGTATTTT. It specifies CASSLSASSLSDTQYF. V and J are TRBV7-6 and TRBJ2-3, with D maybe TRBD2 (5 bases). The CDR3 has 16 residues. The ends were cut back, 2 bases at V and 6 bases at J, with 18 bases in the middle. Germline V CDR1 and CDR2: SGHVS, FNYEAQ. Together with reference TRBV7-6 and TRBJ2-3, the CDR3 gives the full variable domain: GAGVSQSPRYKVTKRGQDVALRCDPISGHVSLYWYRQALGQGPEFLTYFNYEAQQDKSGLPNDRFSAERPEGSISTLTIQRTEQRDSAMYRCASSLSASSLSDTQYFGPGTRLTVL.

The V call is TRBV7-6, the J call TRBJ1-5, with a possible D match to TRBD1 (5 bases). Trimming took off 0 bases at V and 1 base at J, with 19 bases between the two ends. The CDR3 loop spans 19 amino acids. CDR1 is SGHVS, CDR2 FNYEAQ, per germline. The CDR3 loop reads CASSLAGRGVGSSNQPQHF. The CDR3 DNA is TGTGCCAGCAGCTTAGCGGGGCGGGGGGTCGGATCGAGCAATCAGCCCCAGCATTTT.

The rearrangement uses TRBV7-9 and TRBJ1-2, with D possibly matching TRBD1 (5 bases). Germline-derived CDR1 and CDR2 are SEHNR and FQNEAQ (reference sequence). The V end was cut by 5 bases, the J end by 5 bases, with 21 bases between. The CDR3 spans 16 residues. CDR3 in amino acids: CASSHGGTPSPYGYTF. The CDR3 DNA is TGTGCCAGCAGCCACGGGGGAACACCATCCCCTTATGGCTACACCTTC.

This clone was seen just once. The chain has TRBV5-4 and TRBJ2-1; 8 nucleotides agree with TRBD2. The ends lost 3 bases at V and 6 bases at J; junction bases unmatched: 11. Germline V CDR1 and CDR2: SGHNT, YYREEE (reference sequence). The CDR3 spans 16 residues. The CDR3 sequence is CASSSDTGGRGNEQFF. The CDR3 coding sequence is TGTGCCAGCAGCTCTGACACGGGGGGGCGTGGCAATGAGCAGTTCTTC.

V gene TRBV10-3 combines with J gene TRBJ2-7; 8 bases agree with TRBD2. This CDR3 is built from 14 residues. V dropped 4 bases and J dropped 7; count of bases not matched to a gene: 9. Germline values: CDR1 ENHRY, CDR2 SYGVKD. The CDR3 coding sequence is TGTGCCATCAGTGTAGGTAGCGGGGACTGGGAGCAGTACTTC. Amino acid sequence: CAISVGSGDWEQYF.

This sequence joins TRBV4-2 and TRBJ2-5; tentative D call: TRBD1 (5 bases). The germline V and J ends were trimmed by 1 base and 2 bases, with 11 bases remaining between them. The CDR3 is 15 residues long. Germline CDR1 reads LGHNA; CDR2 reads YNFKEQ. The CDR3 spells CASSQGSTGQETQYF. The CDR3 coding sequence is TGTGCCAGCAGCCAAGGGTCAACAGGACAAGAGACCCAGTACTTC.

DNA of the CDR3: TGTGCCAGCAGTGAAGCCCTGAAGCTGGCCGGGGAGCTGTTTTTT. Amino acids: CASSEALKLAGELFF. This chain uses TRBV2 with TRBJ2-2; D ambiguous. V was clipped by 0 bases and J by 6 bases, with 11 bases between them. CDR1 and CDR2 from the germline V gene are SNHLY and FYNNEI. This CDR3 region has 15 residues.

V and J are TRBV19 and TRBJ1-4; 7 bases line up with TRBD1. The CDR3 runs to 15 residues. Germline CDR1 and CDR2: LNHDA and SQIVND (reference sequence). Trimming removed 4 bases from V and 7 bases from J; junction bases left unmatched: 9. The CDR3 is CASSKRQGWSEKLFF. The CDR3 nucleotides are TGTGCCAGTAGTAAAAGACAGGGTTGGAGTGAAAAACTGTTTTTT.

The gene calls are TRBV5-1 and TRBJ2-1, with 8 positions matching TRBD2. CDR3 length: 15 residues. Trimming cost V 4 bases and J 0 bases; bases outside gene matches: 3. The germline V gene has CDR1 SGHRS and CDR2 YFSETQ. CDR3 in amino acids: CASSGGGSSYNEQFF. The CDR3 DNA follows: TGCGCCAGCAGCGGCGGGGGGAGCTCCTACAATGAGCAGTTCTTC.